These 18 T cell receptor beta chains originate from one sample sequenced in a study of regulatory T cells in long-lasting Graves disease. Time point noted: persistent/refractory GD, antithyroid drugs over 5 years with positive TRAb. The authors made the TCR library using RNA they extracted from PBMCs. Investigators prepared the TCR beta libraries by applying iRepertoire HTBI primers and Arm-PCR of CDR3 regions. MiXCR was run by TCRdb on the multiplex PCR reads, yielding one entry per CDR3 protein. Among 400,000 to 500,000 distinct CDR3 sequences listed, 21% were seen once. Sequences were derived from peripheral blood mononuclear cells (PBMCs), sampled when the disease was refractory, from a patient treated with antithyroid drugs. Every receptor here comes from a female donor with Graves disease.

This clonotype was seen repeatedly, ten times or more. The chain has TRBV11-2 and TRBJ2-5; 7 nucleotides match TRBD1. CDR1 SGHAT and CDR2 FQNNGV come from the germline V gene. The V gene end was trimmed by 4 bases and the J gene end by 4 bases; junction bases not matched to a gene: 9. This CDR3 is built from 15 residues. The DNA for the CDR3 is TGTGCCAGCAGCTCCCATACAGGGGTAGGAGAGACCCAGTACTTC. Translation gives CASSSHTGVGETQYF.

On this clonotype itself: This could be a read error, since a much larger clone is one nucleotide away. The chain links TRBV12-3 or TRBV12-4 to TRBJ1-5, with a weak D call TRBD1 (6 bases). Trimming took 4 bases from V and 5 from J, leaving 12 bases between them. The CDR3 runs to 14 residues. This chain's CDR3 is CASSSGRGYQPQHF. In DNA, the CDR3 is TGTGCCAGCAGTTCGGGCAGGGGCTATCAGCCCCAGCATTTT.

V and J are TRBV3-1 and TRBJ1-4; possibly TRBD1 for D (5 bases). V gave up 6 bases and J gave up 8 bases, with 19 bases separating them. The CDR3 runs 15 residues. CDR1 LGHDT and CDR2 YNNKEL come from the germline V gene (reference sequence). CDR3 loop: CASSRQPAGEEKLFF. The CDR3 nucleotides read TGTGCCAGCAGTCGACAGCCAGCGGGGGAGGAAAAACTGTTTTTT. Looking up the rest from reference TRBV3-1 and TRBJ1-4 gives the full variable domain: DTAVSQTPKYLVTQMGNDKSIKCEQNLGHDTMYWYKQDSKKFLKIMFSYNNKELIINETVPNRFSPKSPDKAHLNLHINSLELGDSAVYFCASSRQPAGEEKLFFGSGTQLSVL.

The rearrangement joins TRBV4-1 to TRBJ2-7; 11 nucleotides line up with TRBD2. Trimming cost V 3 bases and J 2 bases; bases outside gene matches: 6. Germline loops: CDR1 MGHRA, CDR2 YSYEKL. CDR3 length: 16 residues. DNA of the CDR3: TGCGCCAGCAGCCAGGCCGGGACTAGCGGTACCTACGAGCAGTACTTC. This gives the protein CASSQAGTSGTYEQYF.

This clonotype has at least ten counts. A read error may produce the germline difference seen at one junction end. V usage is TRBV5-1 and J usage is TRBJ2-6; TRBD1 might be the D (5 bases). This CDR3 has 15 amino acids. Germline CDR1 reads SGHRS; CDR2 reads YFSETQ. The CDR3 spells CASSSEGAGANVLTF. CDR3 bases: TGTGCCAGCAGCAGTGAAGGGGCTGGGGCCAACGTCCTGACTTTC.

This clonotype was seen ten or more times. The J gene is TRBJ2-5, the V gene TRBV18; D is possibly TRBD1 or TRBD2 (5 bases each). The CDR3 sequence is 14 residues long. Germline V gives CDR1 KGHSH, CDR2 LQKENI. V was clipped by 3 bases and J by 5 bases, with 13 bases between them. The CDR3 DNA sequence: TGTGCCAGCTCACCGCAGGGCAAGCGGGAGACCCAGTACTTC. Translated, it gives CASSPQGKRETQYF.

This clonotype was detected only a few times. The J gene is TRBJ1-6, the V gene TRBV27; D uncertain. The CDR3 extends over 12 amino acids. CDR1 and CDR2 from the germline V gene are MNHEY and SMNVEV (reference sequence). Trimming shortened V by 3 bases and J by 10 bases, and 7 bases separated the two germline ends. The CDR3 nucleotides are TGTGCCAGCAGTTTCGTTAGGTCACCCCTCCACTTT. Encoded protein: CASSFVRSPLHF.

The count of this clonotype is one. This chain links TRBV28 with TRBJ2-3; perhaps TRBD2 as D (6 bases). V shed 4 bases and J shed 4 bases, with 15 bases lying between them. The CDR3 has 15 amino acids. Germline V lookup: CDR1 MDHEN, CDR2 SYDVKM. The CDR3 region is CASSSQEGRPDTQYF. CDR3 coding DNA: TGTGCCAGCAGTTCCCAGGAGGGCCGCCCAGATACGCAGTATTTT. Full variable domain (missing parts from reference TRBV28 and TRBJ2-3): DVKVTQSSRYLVKRTGEKVFLECVQDMDHENMFWYRQDPGLGLRLIYFSYDVKMKEKGDIPEGYSVSREKKERFSLILESASTNQTSMYLCASSSQEGRPDTQYFGPGTRLTVL.

This clonotype came up a few times. The rearrangement links TRBV30 to TRBJ2-7, with D unclear. The CDR3 loop spans 11 amino acids. Germline assignment: CDR1 GTSNPN and CDR2 SVGIG (reference sequence). V dropped 0 bases and J dropped 2 bases, with 2 bases sitting between them. In DNA form, the CDR3 reads TGTGCCTGGAGTGTGGCCTACGAGCAGTACTTC. Its translation is CAWSVAYEQYF.

In this sample, this clonotype turned up many times. The chain joins TRBV3-1 to TRBJ2-7; D unresolved. There are 11 residues in the CDR3. The germline CDR1 and CDR2 sequences are LGHDT and YNNKEL (reference sequence). The V and J ends lost 2 bases and 9 bases respectively, with 8 bases between them. The CDR3 nucleotides are TGTGCCAGCAGCCAAAGGTCGTCGCAGTACTTC. Encoded protein: CASSQRSSQYF.

This clonotype was detected ten times or more. The chain has TRBV28 and TRBJ1-2; D ambiguous. The CDR3 sequence is 13 residues long. Germline V gives CDR1 MDHEN, CDR2 SYDVKM. V shed 3 bases and J shed 7 bases, with 12 bases lying between them. CDR3 amino acids: CASSLGQDSGYTF. The CDR3 DNA reads as TGTGCCAGCAGTTTGGGCCAGGATAGTGGCTACACCTTC.

The chain recombines TRBV6-5 with TRBJ1-6; D is uncertain. From germline, CDR1 is MNHEY and CDR2 SVGAGI. This CDR3 contains 16 residues. The ends were cut back, 0 bases at V and 5 bases at J, with 11 bases in the middle. Written as DNA, the CDR3 is TGTGCCAGCAGTTACTCGACGGTGAGGGATAATTCACCCCTCCACTTT. Residues: CASSYSTVRDNSPLHF.

This clonotype was seen at least ten times. V is TRBV12-3 or TRBV12-4 and J is TRBJ2-2, with D possibly TRBD2 on 6 matching bases. V lost 11 bases to trimming and J lost 5 bases, with 21 bases between them. This CDR3 has 15 amino acids. In DNA, the CDR3 is TGTGCCGGATCCTACGGGGGATGGCGGACCGGGGAGCTGTTTTTT. As protein: CAGSYGGWRTGELFF.

The chain combines TRBV13 with TRBJ2-7; 13 nucleotides match TRBD2. The germline V gene encodes CDR1 PRHDT and CDR2 FYEKMQ (reference sequence). After removal of 5 bases from V and 3 bases from J, the junction contained 7 bases not matched to a gene. There are 16 residues in the CDR3. The CDR3 DNA is TGTGCCAGCAGCACAGGACTAGCGGGGGTCCTCTACGAGCAGTACTTC. Translated, it gives CASSTGLAGVLYEQYF.

For this clonotype: A single base separates this from a much larger clone, so it may be a read error. The chain employs TRBV6-2 or TRBV6-3 and TRBJ2-5; tentative D call: TRBD2 (7 bases). V lost 5 bases, J lost 3 bases, and 13 bases lay in between. Germline-derived CDR1 and CDR2 are MNHEY and SVGEGT. The CDR3 covers 14 residues. Here the CDR3 reads CASSEEGGEETQYF. In DNA, the CDR3 is TGTGCCAGCAGTGAAGAAGGGGGGGAAGAGACCCAGTACTTC.

This clonotype was seen repeatedly, ten times or more. The chain joins TRBV18 to TRBJ1-1; TRBD1 might be the D (6 bases). The CDR3 extends over 16 amino acids. Trimming removed 4 bases at V and 4 bases at J, with 19 bases between. Germline values: CDR1 KGHSH, CDR2 LQKENI. The CDR3 bases are TGTGCCAGCTCACTAACGTTGGGGGCGTTGGCCACTGAAGCTTTCTTT. Translation: CASSLTLGALATEAFF.

Ten or more counts support this clonotype. J is TRBJ2-5 and V is TRBV6-1; 7 bases are a match to TRBD1. The trim removed 4 bases at V and 5 bases at J, leaving 7 bases unmatched. The germline gives CDR1 MNHNS, CDR2 SASEGT. This CDR3 spans 14 amino acids. The CDR3 protein is CASSVHRGSETQYF. DNA for the CDR3: TGTGCCAGCAGTGTACACAGGGGCTCCGAGACCCAGTACTTC.

This sequence joins TRBV18 and TRBJ2-2; D is unresolved. V gave up 1 base and J gave up 5 bases, with 14 bases separating them. Germline V gene sequence: CDR1 KGHSH, CDR2 LQKENI. This CDR3 region has 16 residues. The CDR3: CASSPRPAVGTGELFF. In DNA, the CDR3 is TGTGCCAGCTCACCACGCCCGGCGGTGGGTACCGGGGAGCTGTTTTTT. The variable domain in full, completed from reference TRBV18 and TRBJ2-2, reads NAGVMQNPRHLVRRRGQEARLRCSPMKGHSHVYWYRQLPEEGLKFMVYLQKENIIDESGMPKERFSAEFPKEGPSILRIQQVVRGDSAAYFCASSPRPAVGTGELFFGEGSRLTVL.